This note documents a single T cell receptor beta chain sequence. The CDR3 is 17 residues long. Per the germline V gene, CDR1 is SGHAT and CDR2 is FQNNGV. V lost 5 bases and J lost 0; bases outside the gene matches: 10. TCRdb keeps only in-frame clones here, not all; method: immunoSEQ multiplex PCR. This sample yields under 140,000 clones, of which less than 85% are seen a single time; approximately 3.9% belongs to the top ten. The data originate from a study of blood T cell repertoires in COVID-19. Study context: In each case, the material was cDNA or gDNA derived from T cells, B-cell-depleted T cells, or PBMCs.

Sequenced: peripheral blood. V is TRBV11-2 and J is TRBJ2-1; 7 positions match TRBD2. The sequence derives from a woman of 80 years or more with acute or convalescent COVID-19. CDR3 DNA: TGTGCCAGCAGCCCTGGGACTATTGCAAGCTCCTACAATGAGCAGTTCTTC. Translated, it gives CASSPGTIASSYNEQFF.